This T cell receptor beta chain was captured by sequencing in a study of identical twins. TCRdb reprocessed the 5' RACE reads with MiXCR, giving one entry per CDR3 protein. The repertoire consists of roughly 1,500,000 distinct CDR3 sequences, with around a third occurring once and the leading ten covering less than 0.35%. This clonotype has just a few counts. Its antigen is unidentified. The V and J ends lost 0 bases and 2 bases respectively, with 13 bases between them. This CDR3 has 16 residues. Germline loops: CDR1 SGHRS, CDR2 YFSETQ. Each donor was a healthy Caucasian. Notes on the study in general: Low generation probability was overrepresented in out-of-frame alpha sequences shared by twins.

The V and J genes are TRBV5-1 and TRBJ2-3; possible D gene TRBD1, 5 bases. The material sequenced was cord blood. This receptor was identified in a newborn girl in good health. CDR3 amino acids: CASSLEGTGTTDTQYF. Here the CDR3 DNA reads TGCGCCAGCAGCTTGGAGGGTACAGGAACCACAGATACGCAGTATTTT.